A single T cell receptor (beta chain) is shown here with its context. Its antigen is still unknown. It has no much larger one-base neighbor in the sample; base qualities were not kept. This record belongs to a study of cytomegalovirus exposure and HLA in healthy donors (dated by TCRdb to 2016 to 2017). As for the study more broadly: According to an earlier analysis of several hundred of the donors, 150 million to 200 million T cells yielded 117 million unique TCR beta sequences and approximately 280 Gb of sequence data. Of the 398 genotyped donors, roughly 85% fell in the genetic ancestry cluster associated with self-reported Caucasian donors. Every repertoire in the discovery cohort had been generated on one and the same sequencing platform. The study aimed to test whether signatures of past pathogen exposure could be identified by cataloging public T cell receptors. The later analysis used no new phenotypic data to find candidate immune exposures, relying instead on TCR beta sequences and their occurrence across donors. Donor age, sex, ethnicity and CMV serostatus were compiled together with the repertoire data. HLA typing covered class I and class II loci at four-digit resolution. In addition to the first cohort of about 650 subjects, a separate validation cohort of 100 to 150 different subjects was used. A later genetic analysis took genome-wide SNP genotypes for about three fifths of the 666 donors and used that subset as a discovery cohort. To predict cytomegalovirus infection status, the study combined high-throughput TCR immunosequencing, statistical association of individual TCRs with disease status, and machine learning. Four to six DR-DQ haplotypes were handled as single units for association and clustering, since linkage in the cohort was strong. Typing coverage differed by locus: A, B, C, DRB1 and DQB1 were typed in roughly 629-630 donors, DQA1 in 522, DPA1 in around 580, and DPB1 in just under 490. Among around 400 genotyped donors of the cohort, an average of around 250,000 unique TCR beta nucleotide sequences was sequenced per donor, of which about 18% were non-productive. An earlier analysis of 587 of the donors applied high-throughput TCR beta sequencing to assess whether each TCR beta V gene segment acted as functional or pseudogenic. To study patterns of TCR occurrence, a later analysis re-analyzed previously published TCR beta repertoires from 600 to 750 donors and added high-resolution HLA genotyping. An early release that covered roughly 600 HLA-typed donors contained around 330 gigabases of sequencing data and approximately 85 million unique TCR sequences. The study profiled the T cell repertoires of about 640 subjects by immunosequencing and related them to cytomegalovirus serostatus.

The cohort was made up of 666 healthy bone marrow donors. All cohort members were sampled while nominally healthy, although unrecorded immune exposures were likely present. The donor was CMV seropositive and belonged to the group of 250 to 300 seropositive cohort members. A peripheral blood sample was provided by each donor, and peripheral blood mononuclear cells were used for TCR beta sequencing. Genomic DNA was extracted from the blood cell samples with the Qiagen DNeasy Blood Extraction Kit. The library relied on the immunoSEQ multiplex PCR assay. The multiplex PCR relied on a mix of 60 forward primers for TCR Vbeta segments and 13 reverse primers for TCR Jbeta segments. A multiplex PCR assay on genomic DNA amplified the CDR3 region of rearranged TCR beta genes. Amplified TCR beta libraries were sequenced as 87-base-pair reads on the Illumina HiSeq System. Per the original workflow: In a later analysis, roughly 80 million unique TCR beta chains were counted across the roughly 670 repertoires, and about 9.9 million of these chains were shared by at least two donors. To remove PCR and sequencing errors, raw reads were error-corrected and collapsed into unique sequences using a nearest-neighbor algorithm that merged closely related sequences. Alignment of CDR3 sequences to IMGT reference sequences was used to assign V, D and J gene segments. For a sequence to be retained, a match of at least six nucleotides to both a V gene segment and a J gene segment was required. A rearrangement was called productive if the CDR3 had no stop codons and remained in frame with V and J, and every other rearrangement was called non-productive. CDR3 was defined by IMGT convention, running from the second conserved V-encoded cysteine to the conserved J-encoded phenylalanine. The earlier analysis of fewer than 700 of the donors excluded sequences that lacked an unambiguous match to a single V gene segment. In an earlier analysis of approximately 590 of the donors, a V segment was called functional when productive rearrangements were above 56.7%, and segregating when the standard deviation between donors exceeded 5%. A statistical classification framework was built for diagnosing cytomegalovirus status from the catalog of TCR beta chain sequences. A later analysis assigned V and J genes by comparing TCR nucleotide sequences with IMGT/GENE-DB human TR gene sequences. In a later analysis, CDR3 sequences and most-parsimonious VDJ recombination scenarios were assigned using the TCRdist pipeline. In a later analysis, every TCR beta chain was defined by the combination of its CDR3 amino acid sequence and its V-gene family, and reads without a unique V-gene family were dropped. In a later analysis, approximately 640 highly shared, low-generation-probability nucleotide sequences were removed to address suspected cross-contamination and a sequencing artifact. For each public chain, a later analysis derived a clonal expansion index from normalized ranks of inferred template counts within each repertoire. In a later analysis, generation probabilities were computed using a VDJ recombination model fitted to out-of-frame rearrangements, and the results were checked against IGoR. Hypergeometric tests were used in a later analysis to score TCR-TCR, TCR-HLA and TCR-CMV co-occurrence, with a repertoire-size bias correction applied to the TCR pairs. A later analysis estimated false discovery rates by permuting HLA or CMV assignments 20 times. In a later analysis, co-occurring TCRs were grouped with DBSCAN, and TCRdist sequence similarity was added when clustering was performed within HLA-allele-positive subsets. For co-occurrence clustering, repertoires with fewer than 30,000 or more than 120,000 public chains were excluded, along with four to six repertoires with anomalous nucleotide sharing. Here the immuneACCESS table is served through TCRdb, limited to in-frame sequences with V and J called. Missing clones are a known gap in these copies; in checked studies unresolved V genes cover under half, and the rest lacks a known reason. That table is the source of V, J and clone size, and D and trimming were worked out from the DNA. This sample has 65,000 to 75,000 clones in its table, and around 68% of those were observed once. Jointly, the top ten make up under 20% of the sample.

The study at large found these results: Because HLA typing was unavailable for some donors at each locus, only the typed subset was used in association tests. The classifier was reported to diagnose cytomegalovirus status with high specificity and sensitivity in both the original and validation cohorts. In a later genetic analysis, a missense DCLRE1C variant was associated with V-gene and J-gene trimming of TCR beta chains, and the association was replicated in an independent cohort. It was suggested by the authors that the approach could potentially be generalized to other disease states and immunological phenotypes. According to a later genetic analysis, donors in an Asian-associated ancestry cluster had fewer N-insertions in productive TCRs than the approximately 670-donor mean. In the study, 150 to 200 TCR beta chains were listed as associated with cytomegalovirus. A few of the identified cytomegalovirus-associated TCR beta chains were confirmed in vitro to be specific for cytomegalovirus antigens. A further reported finding was that TCR beta sequences accurately predicted the HLA-A and HLA-B alleles for most subjects in the first cohort. While some public TCRs were present in many individuals, most TCR sequences turned up only very rarely across donors. Compared with equally common non-associated chains, HLA-associated TCR beta chains in a later analysis were more clonally expanded and had lower generation probabilities. Linkage disequilibrium might explain the correlated functional status among segregating V segments, but an unknown experimental factor could not be excluded. Most CMV-associated TCR beta chains appeared to be HLA-restricted in a later analysis, and the HLA associations seemed to be driven largely by CMV exposure. In a later analysis, several top co-occurrence clusters were reported to appear linked to parvovirus B19, influenza, CMV and Epstein-Barr virus. The cohort was sequenced for TCR beta chains only, and without alpha or paired-chain data the features that could be detected were limited. A cluster of highly shared sequence variants was judged likely to represent a technical artifact of the sequencing pipeline. When HLA alleles, especially DR and DQ, strongly co-occurred, TCR associations were difficult to assign to individual alleles. In an earlier analysis of approximately 590 of the donors, most TCR beta V segments appeared in productive rearrangements about 87% or about 30% of the time, broadly matching IMGT annotations. Presence/absence analyses assumed roughly uniform sequencing depth across donors, an assumption that may not hold. A later analysis associated about 17,000 TCR beta sequences with specific HLA alleles at a false discovery rate of 0.05. Because counts were too low, roughly 16 rarely observed V segments, including chromosome 9 orphons, were left out of the earlier analysis of approximately 580 of the donors. In a later analysis, the rate of TCR association differed among HLA loci, with DRB1 alleles having the most associated TCRs and HLA-C alleles having the fewest. CMV serostatus was the only immune exposure information available for the cohort.

The specimen sequenced was PBMCs. The origin of this receptor is a man aged 40-55 years in good health and CMV-seropositive.

CDR3 region: CASSYLGIGQVIAEAFF. The DNA sequence reads TGTGCCAGCAGCTACCTTGGGATTGGACAGGTTATCGCTGAAGCTTTCTTT. The sequence joins TRBV11-3 to TRBJ1-1; TRBD1 aligns with 7 central bases. From cysteine to phenylalanine, the CDR3 is 17 amino acids long. Only CDR3 DNA remains: 51 bases, in frame from the first base. Ends trimmed: V by 4 bases, J by 6 bases; bases unmatched to a gene: 17. CDR1 and CDR2, per the germline V gene, are SGHNT and YENEEA.